This T cell receptor beta chain derives from a study of monozygotic twins with inflammatory bowel disease. The CDR3 is made up of 14 amino acids. Germline CDR1 reads MNHEY; CDR2 reads SVGEGT. cDNA synthesis was performed in eight separate reactions for each sample. TCRalpha along with TCRbeta cDNA was subjected to two nested PCRs lasting approximately 16 and 9 cycles. TCRdb re-called the 5' RACE reads; one entry per CDR3 protein, DNA not given. Its table records roughly 150,000 distinct CDR3 sequences. Per donor, 2.5 to 3 ml of blood was collected and frozen. The sample taken for sequencing was blood. The rearrangement uses TRBV6-2 or TRBV6-3 and TRBJ2-7. This TCR came from a human donor with ulcerative colitis or Crohn's disease, or a healthy co-twin of an affected twin (not recorded which). CDR3: CASSHRHFSYEQYF.